The 28 T cell receptor beta chains reported below all come from one sample, sequenced in a study of shared clonotypes between healthy human individuals. This table comes from immunoSEQ multiplex PCR, and its TCRdb copy is limited to in-frame clones, with some not included. There are about 2.4 million clones in the sample; 90% to 95% occur only once, and 0.35% to 0.45% lies in the top ten. Material: naive CD4+ T cells from PBMCs. Sample subset: CD45RA+ positively selected. The origin of the receptors is a man younger than 35 in good health. Some clones in this sample may be carry-over from other donors' samples.

J is TRBJ2-1 and V is TRBV4-1; 15 bases map to TRBD2. The V segment lost 4 bases and the J segment 5 bases; nucleotides outside the gene matches: 9. CDR1 and CDR2 from the germline V gene are MGHRA and YSYEKL. The CDR3 sequence is 18 residues long. The CDR3 DNA reads TGCGCCAGCAGCCGAGGACTAGCGGGAGGGCGGGGGCACAATGAGCAGTTCTTC. Translating gives CASSRGLAGGRGHNEQFF.

The chain couples TRBV5-4 to TRBJ1-1; D call uncertain. With 3 bases removed from V and 8 bases from J, the gap between germline ends came to 17 bases. The CDR3 has 14 residues. Per germline, CDR1 SGHNT and CDR2 YYREEE (reference sequence). The DNA of the CDR3 is TGTGCCAGCAGCTCCCCGAGTAGGATGGGAGAAGCTTTCTTT. It specifies CASSSPSRMGEAFF.

The J gene is TRBJ1-1, the V gene TRBV6-6; tentatively, D is TRBD1 (5 bases). Germline V gene data show CDR1 as MNHNY and CDR2 as SVGAGI (reference sequence). V dropped 0 bases and J dropped 0 bases, with 8 bases sitting between them. This CDR3 has 15 residues. The CDR3, as DNA: TGTGCCAGCAGTTACTCGACAGACATGAACACTGAAGCTTTCTTT. Translation gives CASSYSTDMNTEAFF.

This chain connects TRBV5-8 to TRBJ2-6; either TRBD1 or TRBD2 may supply D (5 bases each). CDR1 SGHTS and CDR2 YDEGEE come from the germline V gene. The length of the CDR3 is 16 residues. V was trimmed by 5 bases and J by 0 bases, leaving 12 bases between them. In DNA form, the CDR3 reads TGTGCCAGCAGTCCGGGGCGGCTCTCTGGGGCCAACGTCCTGACTTTC. Its protein is CASSPGRLSGANVLTF.

The V and J genes are TRBV4-2 and TRBJ2-1; the D call may be TRBD1 or TRBD2 (5 bases each). The germline V and J ends were trimmed by 0 bases and 0 bases, with 12 bases remaining between them. The CDR3 sequence is 17 residues long. CDR1 is LGHNA, CDR2 YNFKEQ, per germline. CDR3 bases: TGTGCCAGCAGCCAAGAGTCAGGGACGGTCTCCTACAATGAGCAGTTCTTC. Translation: CASSQESGTVSYNEQFF.

V usage is TRBV7-9 and J usage is TRBJ2-1; 9 positions agree with TRBD2. This CDR3 region has 17 residues. CDR1 and CDR2 (germline): SEHNR, FQNEAQ (reference sequence). J gave up 4 bases and V 5 bases, and 12 bases lay outside the gene matches. CDR3 region: CASSLRLSSGAYNEQFF. The CDR3 coding sequence is TGTGCCAGCAGCCTCCGACTGTCTAGCGGGGCTTACAATGAGCAGTTCTTC.

The rearrangement joins TRBV5-6 to TRBJ1-1; D is uncertain. V was clipped by 4 bases and J by 0 bases, with 16 bases between them. Germline CDR1 SGHDT, CDR2 YYEEEE. This CDR3 is built from 16 residues. The CDR3 here is CASSLLGRFMNTEAFF. Written as DNA, the CDR3 is TGTGCCAGCAGCCTACTCGGCAGGTTCATGAACACTGAAGCTTTCTTT.

This chain links TRBV9 with TRBJ2-7, with D unclear. The V gene lost 1 base and the J gene lost 2 bases, with 7 bases spanning the gap. The CDR3 has 13 amino acids. Germline V gene data show CDR1 as SGDLS and CDR2 as YYNGEE. DNA of the CDR3: TGTGCCAGCAGCGTATACGGCGCCTACGAGCAGTACTTC. Translating it yields CASSVYGAYEQYF.

The gene calls are TRBV5-1 and TRBJ2-1; 10 bases line up with TRBD2. Germline CDR1 SGHRS, CDR2 YFSETQ. The V gene end was trimmed by 4 bases and the J gene end by 7 bases; junction bases not matched to a gene: 8. This CDR3 is built from 15 residues. In nucleotides, the CDR3 is TGCGCCAGCAGCCTAAAAGGGACTAGCGAGAATGAGCAGTTCTTC. It encodes CASSLKGTSENEQFF.

This chain links TRBV2 with TRBJ2-7; D uncertain. The ends were cut back, 2 bases at V and 0 bases at J, with 8 bases in the middle. There are 14 residues in the CDR3. Germline values: CDR1 SNHLY, CDR2 FYNNEI. CDR3 sequence: CASSERPISYEQYF. The CDR3 nucleotides are TGTGCCAGCAGTGAAAGGCCGATCTCCTACGAGCAGTACTTC.

With respect to this clone: Additional DNA sequences in this sample encode the identical CDR3. The chain combines TRBV5-1 with TRBJ2-3, with TRBD2 matching over 11 bases. Per germline, CDR1 SGHRS and CDR2 YFSETQ. The CDR3 extends over 15 amino acids. Trimming took 5 bases from V and 0 from J; bases not matched to a gene: 2. Here the CDR3 reads CASRGTSGSTDTQYF. The CDR3 nucleotides are TGCGCCAGCAGGGGGACTAGCGGCAGCACAGATACGCAGTATTTT.

The V gene is TRBV4-3, the J gene TRBJ2-3; possible D gene TRBD2, 6 bases. V gave up 1 base and J gave up 5 bases, with 13 bases separating them. The V gene's germline CDR1 is LGHNA and CDR2 YSLEER. The CDR3 has 15 residues. CDR3 nucleotides: TGCGCCAGCAGCCAAGGGGTCCTGGGGGGAGATACGCAGTATTTT. As protein: CASSQGVLGGDTQYF.

V and J are TRBV2 and TRBJ1-1, with D perhaps matching TRBD1 (5 bases). The germline V gene has CDR1 SNHLY and CDR2 FYNNEI. This CDR3 has 13 amino acids. The V end was cut by 2 bases, the J end by 5 bases, with 9 bases between. DNA for the CDR3: TGTGCCAGCAGTGAATTTGGGGCAACTGAAGCTTTCTTT. Encoded protein: CASSEFGATEAFF.

This rearrangement joins TRBV2 to TRBJ2-3; D is perhaps TRBD1 (5 bases). V was cut by 5 bases and J by 4 bases, with 13 bases left in between. Germline-derived CDR1 and CDR2 are SNHLY and FYNNEI. The CDR3 loop spans 14 amino acids. The CDR3 sequence is CASSTGVGPDTQYF. Here the CDR3 DNA reads TGTGCCAGCAGTACAGGTGTGGGGCCAGATACGCAGTATTTT.

The chain recombines TRBV6-5 with TRBJ2-2, with D unresolved. CDR1 and CDR2 (germline): MNHEY, SVGAGI. The CDR3 is 13 amino acids. Between the trimmed V and J ends, which lost 0 bases and 6 bases, there was a span of 5 bases. This CDR3 reads CASSYSIPGELFF. CDR3 in DNA: TGTGCCAGCAGTTACTCGATCCCCGGGGAGCTGTTTTTT.

This clone was observed once. V usage is TRBV5-1 and J usage is TRBJ2-7, with D unclear. This CDR3 is 14 amino acids long. The V end lost 0 bases, the J end lost 3 bases, and 10 bases lay between the germline ends. Germline loops: CDR1 SGHRS, CDR2 YFSETQ. Here the CDR3 DNA reads TGCGCCAGCAGCTTGGGATTAGGATTCTACGAGCAGTACTTC. It translates to CASSLGLGFYEQYF.

The chain joins TRBV5-1 to TRBJ2-3; 9 bases agree with TRBD2. The germline V gene has CDR1 SGHRS and CDR2 YFSETQ. The trim removed 5 bases at V and 3 bases at J, leaving 7 bases unmatched. The length of the CDR3 is 15 residues. The DNA of the CDR3 is TGCGCCAGCAGTTCCGCTAGCGGGGCGACAGATACGCAGTATTTT. Translating gives CASSSASGATDTQYF.

The genes are TRBV5-1 and TRBJ2-3; no clear D. Trimming cost V 0 bases and J 2 bases, with 10 bases left between them. CDR3 size: 15 residues. Germline assignment: CDR1 SGHRS and CDR2 YFSETQ. The CDR3 here is CASSLVGTDTDTQYF. DNA for the CDR3: TGCGCCAGCAGCTTGGTAGGCACAGACACAGATACGCAGTATTTT. The full variable domain, its missing parts supplied by reference TRBV5-1 and TRBJ2-3, is KAGVTQTPRYLIKTRGQQVTLSCSPISGHRSVSWYQQTPGQGLQFLFEYFSETQRNKGNFPGRFSGRQFSNSRSEMNVSTLELGDSALYLCASSLVGTDTDTQYFGPGTRLTVL.

V is TRBV7-2 and J is TRBJ1-6; TRBD1 matches 8 bases. V was pared by 1 base and J by 10 bases, with 6 bases of the junction left unmatched. The CDR3 sequence is 15 residues long. Looked up from germline, CDR1 is SGHTA and CDR2 is FQGNSA. The CDR3 protein is CASSLVRDRWSPLHF. The CDR3 nucleotides are TGTGCCAGCAGCTTAGTTCGGGACAGGTGGTCACCCCTCCACTTT.

This chain connects TRBV19 to TRBJ1-1; TRBD1 might be the D (6 bases). CDR3 length equals 16 residues. Germline CDR1 reads LNHDA; CDR2 reads SQIVND (reference sequence). Trimming stripped 5 bases from V and 1 base from J, with 17 bases between. For the CDR3, the DNA is TGTGCCAGTAGTTTTAATCCGGGACACACGAACACTGAAGCTTTCTTT. This translates into CASSFNPGHTNTEAFF. The complete variable domain, with remaining parts taken from reference TRBV19 and TRBJ1-1, reads DGGITQSPKYLFRKEGQNVTLSCEQNLNHDAMYWYRQDPGQGLRLIYYSQIVNDFQKGDIAEGYSVSREKKESFPLTVTSAQKNPTAFYLCASSFNPGHTNTEAFFGQGTRLTVV.

The chain combines TRBV10-3 with TRBJ2-2; D is possibly TRBD2 (5 bases). Between the trimmed V and J ends, which lost 4 bases and 1 base, there was a span of 7 bases. CDR1 and CDR2 (germline): ENHRY, SYGVKD. There are 14 residues in the CDR3. The CDR3 reads CAISAGLNTGELFF. The DNA for the CDR3 is TGTGCCATCAGTGCCGGACTGAACACCGGGGAGCTGTTTTTT.

This rearrangement joins TRBV9 to TRBJ1-1; weak D call: TRBD1 (5 bases). V was trimmed by 1 base and J by 3 bases, leaving 10 bases between them. CDR1 and CDR2 (germline): SGDLS, YYNGEE. The CDR3 runs to 14 residues. CDR3 sequence: CASSVLGGDTEAFF. As DNA, the CDR3 is TGTGCCAGCAGCGTACTCGGGGGTGACACTGAAGCTTTCTTT.

The chain is built from TRBV11-2 and TRBJ2-3; 7 bases are shared with TRBD2. This CDR3 has 16 residues. Trimming took 2 bases from V and 4 from J; bases not matched to a gene: 9. Germline values: CDR1 SGHAT, CDR2 FQNNGV. The CDR3 reads CASSLRLAGRADTQYF. CDR3 DNA: TGTGCCAGCAGCTTACGGTTGGCGGGGAGGGCAGATACGCAGTATTTT.

The rearrangement joins TRBV5-5 to TRBJ2-4; the D is unclear. The germline V gene has CDR1 SGHKS and CDR2 YYEKEE (reference sequence). The germline V and J ends were trimmed by 4 bases and 0 bases, with 8 bases remaining between them. This CDR3 is built from 14 residues. The CDR3 sequence: CASSTWEAKNIQYF. In DNA form, the CDR3 reads TGTGCCAGCAGCACTTGGGAAGCCAAAAACATTCAGTACTTC.

This clone appeared a few times. The chain's CDR3 is CASRTPTGTITEAFF. DNA of the CDR3: TGTGCCAGCAGAACGCCAACAGGGACGATCACTGAAGCTTTCTTT. The chain is built from TRBV28 and TRBJ1-1; possibly TRBD1 for D (6 bases). The CDR3 is 15 amino acids. V was cut by 6 bases and J by 4 bases, with 18 bases left in between. Germline lookup yields CDR1 MDHEN and CDR2 SYDVKM.

This chain links TRBV7-3 with TRBJ2-2; D might be TRBD1 or TRBD2, each matching 7 bases. The CDR3 runs 14 residues. The V gene lost 7 bases and the J gene lost 1 base, with 10 bases spanning the gap. Germline V gene sequence: CDR1 SGHTA, CDR2 FQGTGA. CDR3 coding DNA: TGTGCCAGCACAGGGGGGGAGAACACCGGGGAGCTGTTTTTT. Translated, it gives CASTGGENTGELFF.

This clone was counted a single time. This rearrangement joins TRBV7-9 to TRBJ2-3; D ambiguous. Per the germline V gene, CDR1 is SEHNR and CDR2 is FQNEAQ (reference sequence). Between the trimmed V and J ends, which lost 5 bases and 0 bases, there was a span of 12 bases. The CDR3 has 15 residues. Here the CDR3 reads CASSLRKASTDTQYF. As DNA, the CDR3 is TGTGCCAGCAGCCTGCGGAAAGCTAGCACAGATACGCAGTATTTT.

J is TRBJ2-3 and V is TRBV7-2, with TRBD2 identical over 10 bases. This CDR3 is 16 amino acids long. Germline assignment: CDR1 SGHTA and CDR2 FQGNSA. V lost 5 bases and J lost 8; bases outside the gene matches: 13. As DNA, the CDR3 is TGTGCCAGCAGCATCACTAGCGGGAATCAAGGGAGTACGCAGTATTTT. This encodes CASSITSGNQGSTQYF.